A single T cell receptor (beta chain) is shown here with its context. The CDR3 has 20 amino acids. CDR1 is LNHDA, CDR2 SQIVND, per germline (reference sequence). Between the trimmed V and J ends, which lost 5 bases and 0 bases, there was a span of 25 bases. This sample was taken from a study of cytomegalovirus exposure and HLA in healthy donors. PCR involved 60 Vbeta and 13 Jbeta primers. Only in-frame clones appear in the TCRdb table, and some are missing; sequencing was by immunoSEQ multiplex PCR. The sample consists of about 130,000 clones, around 79% of them appearing once. Sequencing was done on a sample of PBMCs. The V and J genes are TRBV19 and TRBJ1-4; D possibly corresponds to TRBD1 (5 bases). The source is a middle-aged man in good health and CMV-seropositive. The CDR3 sequence is CASSYPQGEIRVATNEKLFF. As DNA, the CDR3 is TGTGCCAGTAGTTATCCTCAAGGGGAAATACGGGTGGCAACTAATGAAAAACTGTTTTTT.